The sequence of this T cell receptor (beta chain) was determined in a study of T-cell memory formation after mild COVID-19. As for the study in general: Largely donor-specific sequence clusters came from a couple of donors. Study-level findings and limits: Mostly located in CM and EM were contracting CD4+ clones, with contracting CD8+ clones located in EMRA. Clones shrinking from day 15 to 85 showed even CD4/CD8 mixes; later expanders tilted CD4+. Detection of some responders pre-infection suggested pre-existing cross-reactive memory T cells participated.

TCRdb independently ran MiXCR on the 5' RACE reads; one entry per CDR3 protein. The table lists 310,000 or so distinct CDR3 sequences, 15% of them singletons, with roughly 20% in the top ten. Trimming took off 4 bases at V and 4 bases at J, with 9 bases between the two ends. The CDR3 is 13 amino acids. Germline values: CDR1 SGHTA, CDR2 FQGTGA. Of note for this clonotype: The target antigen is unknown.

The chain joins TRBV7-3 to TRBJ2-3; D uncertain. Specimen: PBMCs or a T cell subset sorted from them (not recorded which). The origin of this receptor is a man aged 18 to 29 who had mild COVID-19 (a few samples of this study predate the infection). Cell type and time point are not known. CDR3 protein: CASSSDRSDTQYF. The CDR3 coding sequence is TGTGCCAGCAGCTCCGATAGGTCAGATACGCAGTATTTT. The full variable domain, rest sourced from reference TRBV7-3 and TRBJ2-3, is GAGVSQTPSNKVTEKGKYVELRCDPISGHTALYWYRQSLGQGPEFLIYFQGTGAADDSGLPNDRFFAVRPEGSVSTLKIQRTERGDSAVYLCASSSDRSDTQYFGPGTRLTVL.